The subject of this entry is one T cell receptor (beta chain). Its binding antigen is unknown. No base-level quality is on record; no much larger clone is a single base apart. This sample is part of a study of Ad26.COV2.S vaccination and SARS-CoV-2 variants (dated by TCRdb to the early 2020s). Concerning the study at large: Vaccine-arm donors were drawn from COV1001, a multicentre, randomized, double-blind, placebo-controlled phase I-IIa trial of Ad26.COV2.S in healthy adults. Dosing of Ad26.COV2.S was intramuscular, at either 5x10^10 or 1x10^11 viral particles, delivered as one shot or as two shots spaced 56 days apart. Sequencing of the TCRbeta repertoire served to evaluate the specificity and breadth of SARS-CoV-2-reactive T cell receptors following Ad26.COV2.S vaccination. The TCR-sequenced set comprised approximately 30 samples: roughly 19 Ad26.COV2.S vaccine recipients, 5 placebo recipients and 8 SARS-CoV-2 convalescent individuals. Participants in the trial were split at random into five groups of five each, receiving low-dose or high-dose Ad26.COV2.S once or twice, or else placebo on both occasions. Investigators remained blinded to trial group allocation during experiments and outcome assessment.

The immunoSEQ Assay was the method used to sequence TCRbeta CDR3 regions. After extraction, genomic DNA underwent amplification by bias-controlled multiplex PCR, followed by high-throughput sequencing. The authors processed their data as follows. To quantify the absolute abundance of every unique TCRbeta CDR3 region, sequences were collapsed and filtered. T cell fraction was estimated by normalization of TCRbeta template counts to usable DNA, with usable DNA being measured through amplification of reference genes present in all nucleated cells. Repertoire TCRs were annotated as SARS-CoV-2-specific by exact matching of V gene, CDR3 amino acid sequence and J gene to a known reactive TCR set. The reference SARS-CoV-2 TCR set came from MIRA and was filtered for enrichment in COVID-19-positive ImmuneCODE repertoires, removing public or cross-reactive TCRs. Using the MIRA antigens, annotated TCRs were further analysed by specific ORF or by position within an ORF. Breadth was defined as the number of annotated unique rearrangements divided by the total number of unique productive rearrangements, and depth was defined as the summed frequency of the annotated unique rearrangements. Two-sided Wilcoxon rank-sum tests were applied when comparing TCR breadth between groups. The immuneACCESS repertoire file appears here via TCRdb, limited to in-frame rearrangements. These files lack a portion of the clones; in checked studies, under half of the deficit traces to unresolved V genes, and the cause of the others is not known. V, J and clone size derive from that table, while D and trimming were established from the DNA sequence. The sample data list 400,000 to 450,000 clones, and 90% of these were observed just once. Clones ranked in the top ten supply 12% of the sample.

Study-wide findings and limitations: Comparable non-spike TCR breadth was observed between vaccine and placebo recipients, consistent with only spike being contained in the vaccine. It was noted by the authors that total T cell responses may have been underestimated by the TCR breadth and depth analyses. Ad26.COV2.S recipients had higher spike-specific TCR breadth than placebo recipients (P = 0.0014). After vaccination, substantial breadth of spike-specific CD8+ and CD4+ T cell responses was reported. The study was not powered to compare responses between vaccine doses or regimens.

This specimen's treatment or condition label, interpreted: roughly 20 received Ad26.COV2.S at low or high dose, single or two shots; roughly five received placebo; per-sample allocation not given. For vaccine and placebo recipients, repertoires were sequenced using samples collected on day 63 after the first injection. Cohort 1b enrolled some 25 adults aged 18-55 years at a single site in Boston, USA, between 29 July and 7 August 2020. Ad26.COV2.S consisted of a replication-incompetent adenovirus type 26 vector by which a prefusion-stabilized SARS-CoV-2 spike protein from the original Wuhan strain was expressed. The CDR3 goes from the cysteine to the phenylalanine over 12 residues. This entry keeps only the CDR3 DNA: 36 bases, framed from base 1. Trimming takes 4 bases from V and 4 bases from J, and the germline ends sit 6 bases apart. The germline V gene sets CDR1 to SGHDT and CDR2 to YYEEEE.

The receptor was derived from a person between 18 and 59 years old who received the Ad26.COV2.S COVID-19 vaccine or a placebo. The source was peripheral blood, collected in a trial of Ad26.COV2.S vaccine versus placebo. The sequence joins TRBV5-6 to TRBJ2-1; no D gene call is confident. CDR3 sequence: CASSPNYNEQFF. The DNA sequence reads TGTGCCAGCAGCCCTAATTACAATGAGCAGTTCTTC.